One and the same sample provided the 12 T cell receptor beta chains below, sequenced in a study of CD8+ T cells in alopecia areata. Peripheral blood, together with lesional scalp punch biopsies, was collected from alopecia areata patients. Following RNA extraction, reverse transcription yielded cDNA that acted as the sequencing template. This table comes from immunoSEQ multiplex PCR, and its TCRdb copy is limited to in-frame clones, with some not included. Of 9,500 to 15,000 clones in the sample, roughly three fifths were seen once. Sequences were obtained from skin. Receptors were obtained from a human donor with alopecia areata.

This clone was observed a few times. The chain employs TRBV11-2 and TRBJ2-5, with a possible D match to TRBD2 (7 bases). This CDR3 is 16 amino acids long. With 4 bases removed from V and 2 bases from J, the gap between germline ends came to 17 bases. Germline CDR1 and CDR2: SGHAT and FQNNGV. CDR3 bases: TGTGCCAGCAGCTCCCCCCCGGGGGGCCTACAAGAGACCCAGTACTTC. Protein sequence: CASSSPPGGLQETQYF.

The chain recombines TRBV28 with TRBJ2-1; possibly TRBD2 for D (6 bases). Deletions cut 7 bases from V and 0 bases from J, with 10 bases between. This CDR3 comprises 14 residues. Germline CDR1 and CDR2: MDHEN and SYDVKM. CDR3 sequence: CASIGGDSYNEQFF. The DNA of the CDR3 is TGTGCCAGCATTGGAGGGGACTCCTACAATGAGCAGTTCTTC.

The rearrangement links TRBV29-1 to TRBJ2-1; 11 bases agree with TRBD2. The length of the CDR3 is 11 residues. V was pared by 6 bases and J by 16 bases, with 8 bases of the junction left unmatched. In germline, CDR1 is SQVTM, CDR2 ANQGSEA. CDR3 bases: TGCAGCGTCGCTAGCGGGAGGAGCAACTTCTTC. Amino acids: CSVASGRSNFF.

This clone was observed a few times. The V gene is TRBV29-1, the J gene TRBJ1-1; 9 bases match TRBD1. Germline CDR1 SQVTM, CDR2 ANQGSEA. V lost 4 bases to trimming and J lost 10 bases; unmatched junction nucleotides: 13. This CDR3 is built from 14 residues. CDR3 in amino acids: CSVVETDRGSRAFF. The CDR3 region has the DNA TGCAGCGTTGTTGAGACGGACAGGGGTTCGCGAGCTTTCTTT.

The rearrangement joins TRBV7-2 to TRBJ2-7; D not certain. V lost 5 bases, J lost 5 bases, and 10 bases lay in between. This CDR3 has 12 amino acids. Germline V gene data show CDR1 as SGHTA and CDR2 as FQGNSA. CDR3 sequence: CASSPNGDEQYF. The CDR3 nucleotides read TGTGCCAGCAGCCCTAATGGGGACGAGCAGTACTTC.

The chain combines TRBV27 with TRBJ2-1, with TRBD2 matching 15 bases. With 4 bases clipped from V and 0 bases from J, the junction kept 7 bases outside the gene matches. CDR3 size: 19 residues. In germline, CDR1 is MNHEY, CDR2 SMNVEV (reference sequence). The CDR3 nucleotides read TGTGCCAGCAGTTCCGGGACTAGCGGGAGGTACCTCTCCTACAATGAGCAGTTCTTC. Protein product: CASSSGTSGRYLSYNEQFF.

The chain uses TRBV2 and TRBJ2-1, with D unclear. The germline CDR1 and CDR2 sequences are SNHLY and FYNNEI. V lost 6 bases to trimming and J lost 12 bases, with 12 bases between them. The CDR3 spans 11 residues. The CDR3 DNA is TGTGCCAGCAGCGCTGTGGCTTTGCAGTTCTTC. It codes for CASSAVALQFF.

The chain links TRBV28 to TRBJ1-2, with a weak D call TRBD1 (6 bases). In germline, CDR1 is MDHEN, CDR2 SYDVKM. V shed 6 bases and J shed 4 bases, with 12 bases lying between them. This CDR3 is built from 13 residues. The CDR3 bases are TGTGCCAGCAGATTACAGGGCCGCTATGGCTACACCTTC. This gives the protein CASRLQGRYGYTF.

The sample holds a few counts of this clone. This chain links TRBV4-1 with TRBJ2-3, with 9 positions matching TRBD2. Germline CDR1 and CDR2: MGHRA and YSYEKL. The CDR3 contains 18 residues. V lost 6 bases, J lost 2 bases, and 15 bases stayed unmatched. CDR3 DNA: TGCGCCAGCAGGAGGTGGGGAGAAGCGGGGGGATACACAGATACGCAGTATTTT. Its translation: CASRRWGEAGGYTDTQYF.

The V and J genes are TRBV9 and TRBJ2-5; 8 nucleotides match TRBD1. The J call is doubtful: the DNA matches TRBJ2-7 better. Germline assignment: CDR1 SGDLS and CDR2 YYNGEE. The CDR3 is made up of 15 amino acids. DNA for the CDR3: TGTGCCAGCAGCCCACAGACAGGGGCGGGCTACGAGCAGTACTTC. Amino acid sequence: CASSPQTGAGYEQYF.

The V gene is TRBV5-4, the J gene TRBJ2-1; no firm D call. CDR3 length: 15 residues. The V and J ends lost 9 bases and 0 bases respectively, with 16 bases between them. The germline V gene encodes CDR1 SGHNT and CDR2 YYREEE (reference sequence). CDR3 bases: TGTGCCACCGAGGACCAGTCGAGCTCCTACAATGAGCAGTTCTTC. It is translated as CATEDQSSSYNEQFF.

The chain combines TRBV18 with TRBJ2-1; D may be TRBD2 (6 bases). Trimming left V 2 bases short and J 6 bases short, with 11 bases between. The CDR3 covers 14 residues. Germline values: CDR1 KGHSH, CDR2 LQKENI. CDR3 amino acids: CASSPAGGSNEQFF. The CDR3 DNA reads as TGTGCCAGCTCACCAGCCGGAGGGAGCAATGAGCAGTTCTTC.